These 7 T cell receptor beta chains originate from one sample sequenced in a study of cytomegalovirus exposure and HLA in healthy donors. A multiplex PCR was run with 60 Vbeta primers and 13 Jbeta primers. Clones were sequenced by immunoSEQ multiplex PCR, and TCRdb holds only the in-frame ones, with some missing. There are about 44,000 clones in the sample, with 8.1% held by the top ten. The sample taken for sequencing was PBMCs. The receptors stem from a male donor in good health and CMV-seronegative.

The CDR3 sequence: CASSSLGANTEAFF. The CDR3 region has the DNA TGTGCCAGCAGCTCCCTGGGGGCCAACACTGAAGCTTTCTTT. The rearrangement joins TRBV7-9 to TRBJ1-1; possible D gene TRBD1, 6 bases. The germline CDR1 and CDR2 sequences are SEHNR and FQNEAQ (reference sequence). The CDR3 length is 14 residues. V dropped 4 bases and J dropped 2 bases, with 11 bases sitting between them.

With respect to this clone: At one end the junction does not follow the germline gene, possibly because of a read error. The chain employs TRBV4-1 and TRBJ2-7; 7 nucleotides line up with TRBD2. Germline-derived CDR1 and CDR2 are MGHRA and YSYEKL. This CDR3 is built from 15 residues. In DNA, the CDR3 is TGCGCCAGCGGCCAAGAACGCCTAGCGGTCTACGAGCAGTACTTC. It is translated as CASGQERLAVYEQYF.

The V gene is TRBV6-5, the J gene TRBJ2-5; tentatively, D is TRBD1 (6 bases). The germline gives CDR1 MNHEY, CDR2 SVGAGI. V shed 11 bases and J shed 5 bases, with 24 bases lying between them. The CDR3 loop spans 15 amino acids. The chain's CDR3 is CASSQGYEERETQYF. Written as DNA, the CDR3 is TGTGCCTCATCCCAGGGGTACGAGGAGCGCGAGACCCAGTACTTC.

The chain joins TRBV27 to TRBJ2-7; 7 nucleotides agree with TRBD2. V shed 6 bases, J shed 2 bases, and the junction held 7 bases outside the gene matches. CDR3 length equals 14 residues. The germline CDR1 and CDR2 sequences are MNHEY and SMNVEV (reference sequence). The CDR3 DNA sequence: TGTGCCAGCAGACCCCTTGCGGGGGCCTACGAGCAGTACTTC. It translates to CASRPLAGAYEQYF.

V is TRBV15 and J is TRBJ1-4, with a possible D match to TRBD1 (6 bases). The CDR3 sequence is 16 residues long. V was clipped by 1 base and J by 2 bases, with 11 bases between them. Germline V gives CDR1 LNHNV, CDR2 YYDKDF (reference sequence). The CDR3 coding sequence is TGTGCCACCAGCAGAGGGACAGCCTTGACTAATGAAAAACTGTTTTTT. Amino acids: CATSRGTALTNEKLFF.

The CDR3 spells CASSLLRGAGFETQYF. The DNA of the CDR3 is TGTGCCAGCAGTTTACTAAGGGGTGCGGGGTTCGAGACCCAGTACTTC. The chain is built from TRBV28 and TRBJ2-5, with D tentatively TRBD2 (6 bases). V gave up 2 bases and J gave up 5 bases, with 18 bases separating them. The germline gives CDR1 MDHEN, CDR2 SYDVKM. This CDR3 comprises 16 residues.

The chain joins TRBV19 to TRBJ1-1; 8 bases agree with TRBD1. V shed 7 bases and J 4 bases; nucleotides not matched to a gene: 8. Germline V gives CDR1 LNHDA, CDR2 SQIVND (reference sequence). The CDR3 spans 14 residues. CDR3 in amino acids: CASTPQGAGTEAFF. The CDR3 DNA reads TGTGCCAGTACTCCTCAGGGGGCTGGCACTGAAGCTTTCTTT.